These 23 T cell receptor beta chains were sequenced from one sample in a study of a mutant IDH1 vaccine in newly diagnosed glioma. The time point here: week 5, during vaccination. Vaccine doses each comprised 300 ug of mutant IDH1 20-mer peptide, with topical imiquimod. Sequencing used immunoSEQ multiplex PCR; TCRdb keeps in-frame clones, though not all of them. The sample has about 38,000 clones; around three quarters are singletons. Antigens for these TCRs are unknown. The input for sequencing was PBMCs, taken from a glioma patient whose treatment included an IDH1 peptide vaccine. All receptors come from a man in his forties with glioma.

The chain couples TRBV2 to TRBJ2-5; 7 bases match TRBD2. This CDR3 region has 14 residues. Losses at the gene ends were 2 bases for V and 3 bases for J; bases not matched to a gene: 3. CDR1 is SNHLY and CDR2 is FYNNEI in the germline V gene. The CDR3 sequence is CASSEWGGKETQYF. The CDR3 DNA is TGTGCCAGCAGTGAATGGGGGGGGAAAGAGACCCAGTACTTC.

The genes are TRBV7-9 and TRBJ1-1; D might be TRBD1 (5 bases). The CDR3 runs 13 residues. V lost 5 bases to trimming and J lost 11 bases, with 18 bases between them. The germline gives CDR1 SEHNR, CDR2 FQNEAQ (reference sequence). The CDR3 DNA follows: TGTGCCAGCAGCCGTCTAGGGGAGGGTTGGGCTTTCTTT. Translated, it gives CASSRLGEGWAFF.

With regard to this clone: The sample holds other DNA sequences that translate to the same CDR3. The V and J genes are TRBV5-1 and TRBJ1-1, with D perhaps TRBD1 (6 bases). CDR1 SGHRS and CDR2 YFSETQ come from the germline V gene. Trimming removed 4 bases from V and 1 base from J, with 11 bases in between. CDR3 size: 14 residues. The CDR3 nucleotides read TGCGCCAGCAGCCCACAGGGAGCGAACACTGAAGCTTTCTTT. This codes for CASSPQGANTEAFF. The entire variable domain, with the rest obtained from reference TRBV5-1 and TRBJ1-1, is as follows: KAGVTQTPRYLIKTRGQQVTLSCSPISGHRSVSWYQQTPGQGLQFLFEYFSETQRNKGNFPGRFSGRQFSNSRSEMNVSTLELGDSALYLCASSPQGANTEAFFGQGTRLTVV.

The chain uses TRBV5-4 and TRBJ1-2, with 8 bases fitting TRBD1. CDR3 length equals 15 residues. Germline CDR1 SGHNT, CDR2 YYREEE (reference sequence). V dropped 4 bases and J dropped 2; count of bases not matched to a gene: 7. CDR3 in amino acids: CASSPDRVWNYGYTF. The CDR3 bases are TGTGCCAGCAGCCCGGACAGGGTTTGGAACTATGGCTACACCTTC.

The genes are TRBV18 and TRBJ1-2, with D uncertain. CDR1 and CDR2 from the germline V gene are KGHSH and LQKENI. The CDR3 is made up of 13 amino acids. V lost 6 bases, J lost 0 bases, and 8 bases lay in between. The CDR3 nucleotides read TGTGCCAGCTCGGAAGGAGCTAACTATGGCTACACCTTC. Translation: CASSEGANYGYTF.

The chain combines TRBV2 with TRBJ1-5; 11 positions match TRBD1. The CDR3 is 14 amino acids. V was clipped by 4 bases and J by 7 bases; unmatched bases: 3. Looked up from germline, CDR1 is SNHLY and CDR2 is FYNNEI. CDR3 bases: TGTGCCAGCAGTGCCGGACAGGGGGCCCAGCCCCAGCATTTT. As protein: CASSAGQGAQPQHF.

This clone has just one count. The chain recombines TRBV15 with TRBJ2-7; possibly TRBD1 or TRBD2 for D (6 bases each). The CDR3 is 15 amino acids. Trimming removed 4 bases at V and 3 bases at J, with 16 bases between. The germline V gene has CDR1 LNHNV and CDR2 YYDKDF (reference sequence). The DNA of the CDR3 is TGTGCCACCAGCACACCGCAAGGGGGGCTCTACGAGCAGTACTTC. This gives the protein CATSTPQGGLYEQYF.

The chain couples TRBV7-9 to TRBJ1-3; D not certain. The germline V and J ends were trimmed by 5 bases and 0 bases, with 8 bases remaining between them. CDR1 is SEHNR and CDR2 is FQNEAQ in the germline V gene (reference sequence). CDR3 length equals 14 residues. This chain's CDR3 is CASSTTISGNTIYF. CDR3 nucleotide sequence: TGTGCCAGCAGCACCACAATCTCTGGAAACACCATATATTTT.

The chain links TRBV2 to TRBJ2-7; possibly TRBD2 for D (7 bases). This CDR3 comprises 13 residues. CDR1 and CDR2 from the germline V gene are SNHLY and FYNNEI. With 10 bases removed from V and 2 bases from J, the gap between germline ends came to 15 bases. The CDR3 nucleotides are TGTGCCACCGTAGGGGGGACTACCTACGAGCAGTACTTC. This encodes CATVGGTTYEQYF.

The chain combines TRBV6-6 with TRBJ2-5; unclear D gene. CDR3 size: 12 residues. Germline lookup yields CDR1 MNHNY and CDR2 SVGAGI (reference sequence). The germline V and J ends were trimmed by 4 bases and 0 bases, with 3 bases remaining between them. DNA of the CDR3: TGTGCCAGCAGTTTGTACCAAGAGACCCAGTACTTC. Translation: CASSLYQETQYF.

J is TRBJ2-5 and V is TRBV19; TRBD1 is a possible D gene (5 bases). The CDR3 contains 13 residues. The V gene lost 4 bases and the J gene lost 1 base, with 7 bases spanning the gap. CDR1 and CDR2 (germline): LNHDA, SQIVND (reference sequence). CDR3 sequence (DNA): TGTGCCAGTAGTACGGACACCCAAGAGACCCAGTACTTC. Protein sequence: CASSTDTQETQYF.

This chain uses TRBV2 with TRBJ2-2, with 7 bases identical to TRBD1. The germline V gene has CDR1 SNHLY and CDR2 FYNNEI. This CDR3 spans 14 amino acids. V shed 10 bases, J shed 4 bases, and the junction held 9 bases outside the gene matches. CDR3 bases: TGTGCCACAAGCCTAACAGGGGTCACCGGGGAGCTGTTTTTT. Translation: CATSLTGVTGELFF.

The V call is TRBV5-1, the J call TRBJ2-3; TRBD1 or TRBD2 may be the D gene (5 bases each). CDR3 length equals 13 residues. V was cut by 7 bases and J by 1 base, with 10 bases left in between. Germline V gene data show CDR1 as SGHRS and CDR2 as YFSETQ. CDR3 in DNA: TGCGCCAGCGGGCCGGGGCGCACAGATACGCAGTATTTT. Its translation: CASGPGRTDTQYF.

The chain uses TRBV27 and TRBJ2-3; D possibly corresponds to TRBD1 (6 bases). The CDR3 runs to 15 residues. CDR1 and CDR2 from the germline V gene are MNHEY and SMNVEV (reference sequence). The ends were cut back, 7 bases at V and 3 bases at J, with 17 bases in the middle. CDR3 nucleotide sequence: TGTGCCAGCACCGTACAGGGTGGCCCGACAGATACGCAGTATTTT. Its protein product is CASTVQGGPTDTQYF.

V and J are TRBV5-6 and TRBJ2-7; 10 bases map to TRBD2. After removal of 5 bases from V and 5 bases from J, the junction contained 10 bases not matched to a gene. Germline CDR1 SGHDT, CDR2 YYEEEE. CDR3 length: 15 amino acids. The DNA of the CDR3 is TGTGCCAGCAGGGGACTAAGCGGGGGGGCCCACGAGCAGTACTTC. It codes for CASRGLSGGAHEQYF.

Of note for this clone: Compared with germline, one end of the junction differs, possibly owing to a read error. The chain recombines TRBV18 with TRBJ1-2; 11 bases match TRBD1. The germline V gene encodes CDR1 KGHSH and CDR2 LQKENI. The CDR3 has 15 residues. The CDR3 coding sequence is TGTGCCAGCTCTCCACGGACAGGGGGCGCGTATGGCTACACCTTC. Its protein is CASSPRTGGAYGYTF.

This rearrangement joins TRBV4-1 to TRBJ2-7; a weak D match, TRBD1 (5 bases). Per the germline V gene, CDR1 is MGHRA and CDR2 is YSYEKL. V lost 2 bases, J lost 3 bases, and 20 bases lay in between. CDR3 length: 17 residues. Written as DNA, the CDR3 is TGCGCCAGCAGCCAATCTTTGGTAGGGGATACAGGCTACGAGCAGTACTTC. It is translated as CASSQSLVGDTGYEQYF.

V and J are TRBV9 and TRBJ2-1; 9 bases map to TRBD2. There are 18 residues in the CDR3. V dropped 4 bases and J dropped 2; count of bases not matched to a gene: 13. Germline values: CDR1 SGDLS, CDR2 YYNGEE. This CDR3 is CASSPGAGRGGPYNEQFF. The CDR3 DNA follows: TGTGCCAGCAGCCCCGGTGCGGGGCGGGGGGGCCCCTACAATGAGCAGTTCTTC.

The chain carries TRBV5-1 and TRBJ1-1, with a possible D match to TRBD1 (5 bases). Trimming shortened V by 5 bases and J by 3 bases, and 11 bases separated the two germline ends. Germline loops: CDR1 SGHRS, CDR2 YFSETQ. The CDR3 runs 13 residues. DNA of the CDR3: TGCGCCAGCAGTCCCGGGGCGTACACTGAAGCTTTCTTT. Translating it yields CASSPGAYTEAFF.

The chain links TRBV4-1 to TRBJ2-7; D call uncertain. This CDR3 is built from 14 residues. CDR1 is MGHRA, CDR2 YSYEKL, per germline. The V end was cut by 1 base, the J end by 8 bases, with 15 bases between. The CDR3 DNA is TGCGCCAGCAGCCAAGTAGGTACGCGCTATCAGCAGTACTTC. It translates to CASSQVGTRYQQYF.

V usage is TRBV6-1 and J usage is TRBJ2-1; D unresolved. The length of the CDR3 is 15 residues. The germline V gene has CDR1 MNHNS and CDR2 SASEGT. Trimming removed 8 bases at V and 4 bases at J, with 18 bases between. For the CDR3, the DNA is TGTGCCAGCGCCTTTCTAGGGCACGATTACAATGAGCAGTTCTTC. Protein: CASAFLGHDYNEQFF.

This clone has only a few counts. V and J are TRBV7-9 and TRBJ1-2; 8 positions agree with TRBD1. The CDR3 contains 12 residues. V shed 5 bases and J 6 bases; nucleotides not matched to a gene: 2. In germline, CDR1 is SEHNR, CDR2 FQNEAQ (reference sequence). This chain's CDR3 is CASSPTGDGYTF. CDR3 nucleotide sequence: TGTGCCAGCAGCCCGACAGGGGATGGCTACACCTTC.

The V gene is TRBV18, the J gene TRBJ2-7; D perhaps matches TRBD1 (6 bases). Per germline, CDR1 KGHSH and CDR2 LQKENI. Trimming took 3 bases from V and 7 from J, leaving 13 bases between them. This CDR3 has 13 amino acids. CDR3 sequence reads: CASSPERQAEQYF. CDR3 nucleotide sequence: TGTGCCAGCTCACCGGAGAGACAGGCTGAGCAGTACTTC. The full variable domain, rest sourced from reference TRBV18 and TRBJ2-7, is NAGVMQNPRHLVRRRGQEARLRCSPMKGHSHVYWYRQLPEEGLKFMVYLQKENIIDESGMPKERFSAEFPKEGPSILRIQQVVRGDSAAYFCASSPERQAEQYFGPGTRLTVT.